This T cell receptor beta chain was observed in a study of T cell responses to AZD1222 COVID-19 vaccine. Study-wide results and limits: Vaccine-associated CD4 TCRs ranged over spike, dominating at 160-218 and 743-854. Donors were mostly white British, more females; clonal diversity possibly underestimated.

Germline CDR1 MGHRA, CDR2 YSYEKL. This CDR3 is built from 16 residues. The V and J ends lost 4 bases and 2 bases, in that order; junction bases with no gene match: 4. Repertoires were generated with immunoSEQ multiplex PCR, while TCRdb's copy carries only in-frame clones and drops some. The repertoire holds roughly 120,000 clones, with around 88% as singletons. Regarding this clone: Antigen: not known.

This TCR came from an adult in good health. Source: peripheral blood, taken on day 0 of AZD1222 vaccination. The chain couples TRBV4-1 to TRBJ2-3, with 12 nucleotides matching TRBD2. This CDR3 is CASSRGTSGLTDTQYF. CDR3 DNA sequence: TGCGCCAGCAGCCGGGGGACTAGCGGGCTCACAGATACGCAGTATTTT.